The rows below give T cell receptor beta chains drawn from one sample of a study of monozygotic twins with inflammatory bowel disease. TCRdb re-called the 5' RACE reads, yielding one record per CDR3 amino acid sequence without DNA. The sample has roughly 200,000 distinct CDR3 sequences. The specimen was blood. These TCRs come from a human donor with ulcerative colitis or Crohn's disease, or a healthy co-twin of an affected twin (not recorded which). The CDR3 runs from the conserved cysteine through the conserved F or W.

TRBV5-1	TRBJ2-2	CASSLVVSINTGELFF
TRBV11-2	TRBJ1-4	CASSLGLSLGGEKLFF
TRBV20-1	TRBJ1-6	CSAWIYGSPLHF
TRBV27	TRBJ1-4	CASSLSGGEGKLFF
TRBV7-8	TRBJ2-5	CASSFKGWETQYF
TRBV5-1	TRBJ2-7	CASSSSGLAGVGEQYF
TRBV20-1	TRBJ2-7	CSASPRLAGSSYEQYF
TRBV12-3/TRBV12-4	TRBJ1-2	CASLDSTNYGYTF
TRBV15	TRBJ1-5	CATSRDINQPQHF
TRBV6-5	TRBJ2-2	CASSFLTGELFF
TRBV5-1	TRBJ2-7	CASSLAGFAGAYEQYF
TRBV27	TRBJ2-1	CASSRTSVYNEQFF
TRBV28	TRBJ2-7	CASSLWYEQYF
TRBV7-2	TRBJ2-7	CASSLGSSGSYEQYF
TRBV6-1	TRBJ2-2	CASSDQRVGTGELFF
TRBV11-2	TRBJ2-2	CASSPLPVVGGGLVGELFF
TRBV20-1	TRBJ2-2	CSARLGGTGELFF
TRBV5-1	TRBJ2-3	CASATSGGVTDTQYF
TRBV28	TRBJ2-3	CASRPPGLASTDTQYF
TRBV27	TRBJ2-7	CASSYEGGGEQYF
TRBV20-1	TRBJ2-1	CSASRSGRGYNEQFF
TRBV3-1	TRBJ2-7	CASSPSLGHSGGVSKSSYEQYF
TRBV7-9	TRBJ1-2	CASSLGTHTVSNYGYTF
TRBV6-6	TRBJ1-1	CATFLGGDTEAFF
TRBV4-3	TRBJ2-1	CASSPGLDTYNEQFF
TRBV19	TRBJ1-1	CASRGGQAGPEAFF
TRBV2	TRBJ2-1	CASSVMDSYNEQFF
TRBV5-1	TRBJ2-1	CASSLESSSYNEQFF
TRBV28	TRBJ1-2	CAIMVRGDANYGYTF
TRBV20-1	TRBJ2-7	CSGARGQGNEQYF
TRBV5-8	TRBJ1-2	CASSSWTGDYGYTF
TRBV12-3/TRBV12-4	TRBJ2-2	CASTGTTNTGELFF
TRBV11-2	TRBJ2-7	CASSSGGQSYEQYF
TRBV5-4	TRBJ1-4	CASSLEARNEKLFF
TRBV5-1	TRBJ1-6	CASSLGQWDNSPLHF
TRBV12-2	TRBJ2-1	CASRSQTGYNEQFF
TRBV7-8	TRBJ2-1	CASSPGAEYLEQFF
TRBV5-8	TRBJ1-1	CASSLRTGQSRNTEAFF
TRBV7-9	TRBJ1-2	CASSSSGLVGGYTF
TRBV5-6	TRBJ1-1	CASWETGLFSEAFF
TRBV7-9	TRBJ1-2	CASSLGGDHGYTF
TRBV18	TRBJ2-1	CASSPLSGSYNEQFF
TRBV7-8	TRBJ2-1	CASSLVSTSGGAMNEQFF
TRBV5-1	TRBJ2-3	CASQLTDTQYF
TRBV2	TRBJ1-2	CASMRITLHGYTF
TRBV4-2	TRBJ2-7	CASSQEGGPNYVQYF